Included here is one TCR beta chain sequence, with context. Its antigen is not known. The entry originates in a study of T cell responses to AZD1222 COVID-19 vaccine. Overall study findings and caveats: Vaccine-associated CD4 TCRs ranged over spike, dominating at 160-218 and 743-854. Among spike-specific TCRs, nearly half reportedly target unmutated variant regions.

Data came from immunoSEQ multiplex PCR; TCRdb stores just in-frame clones and leaves some out. The sample has fewer than 150,000 clones; roughly 89% are singletons. Looked up from germline, CDR1 is LNHDA and CDR2 is SQIVND (reference sequence). CDR3 length equals 15 residues. Trimming shortened V by 5 bases and J by 3 bases, and 17 bases separated the two germline ends. This receptor was obtained from an adult who received the AZD1222 COVID-19 vaccine. Sequencing used peripheral blood, obtained 28 days after the second AZD1222 dose. The rearrangement joins TRBV19 to TRBJ2-7; D ambiguous. CDR3 sequence reads: CASSLSGGPYYEQYF. Written as DNA, the CDR3 is TGTGCCAGTAGTTTGTCGGGTGGACCCTACTACGAGCAGTACTTC.